Listed below are T cell receptor beta chains from one sample, sequenced in a study of blood T cell repertoires in COVID-19. Using immunoSEQ multiplex PCR, the repertoire was profiled, and TCRdb retains in-frame clones only, with some absent. The sample contains 150,000 to 200,000 clones, around 86% of which appear only once. The sample comprised peripheral blood. The origin of the receptors is a young man with acute or convalescent COVID-19. Each CDR3 is given with its conserved first and last residue. D genes are given only for firm matches. Size is stated for part of the rows, as once, few or many counts, or as a class when the clone is expanded.

J | V | D | length | size | DNA | CDR3
TRBJ1-1 | TRBV2 | - | 17 | many | TGTGCCAGCAGCGAAGACGGACTATTATTTCAGAACACTGAAGCTTTCTTT | CASSEDGLLFQNTEAFF
TRBJ2-2 | TRBV12-5 | - | 14 | - | TGTGCTACCCTTAAGGGGGCGAACACCGGGGAGCTGTTTTTT | CATLKGANTGELFF
TRBJ2-1 | TRBV4-1 | TRBD1 | 13 | - | TGCGCCAGCAGCCACAGGACAGGGTTTGAGCAGTTCTTC | CASSHRTGFEQFF
TRBJ1-5 | TRBV5-1 | TRBD1 | 16 | once | TGCGCCAGCAGCCCAGGGGACAGGGGCACGACTCAGCCCCAGCATTTT | CASSPGDRGTTQPQHF
TRBJ1-1 | TRBV6-4 | TRBD1 | 14 | - | TGTGCCAGCAGTACAGGACAGGGGAGGACTGAAGCTTTCTTT | CASSTGQGRTEAFF
TRBJ1-5 | TRBV6-5 | - | 15 | - | TGTGCCAGCAGTTACTCAGGGAGTGGTAATCAGCCCCAGCATTTT | CASSYSGSGNQPQHF
TRBJ1-1 | TRBV30 | - | 14 | few | TGTGCCTGGAGTGAGATAAGTAGCTTCACTGAAGCTTTCTTT | CAWSEISSFTEAFF
TRBJ1-2 | TRBV30 | - | 13 | - | TGTGCCTGGAGTACCCCGGTTACCCATGGCTACACCTTC | CAWSTPVTHGYTF
TRBJ2-7 | TRBV3-1/TRBV3-2 | - | 14 | few | TGTGCCAGCAGCCCCCGGGGTCGAACCTACGAGCAGTACTTC | CASSPRGRTYEQYF
TRBJ1-5 | TRBV24-1 | TRBD1 | 18 | - | TGTGCCACCAGTGATGGACAGGGAGGCCAGGGGTTCTATCAGCCCCAGCATTTT | CATSDGQGGQGFYQPQHF
TRBJ2-3 | TRBV18 | TRBD2 | 17 | - | TGTGCCAGCTCACCTTCGGGTCTAGCGGGAGGCACAGATACGCAGTATTTT | CASSPSGLAGGTDTQYF
TRBJ1-5 | TRBV7-2 | TRBD1 | 15 | - | TGTGCCAGCAGCTTAGGGGACAGGTACAATCAGCCCCAGCATTTT | CASSLGDRYNQPQHF
TRBJ2-7 | TRBV7-6 | TRBD1 | 15 | - | TGTGCCAGCAGCCCAGCCGGGACAGGGTCGTTGGAGCAGTACTTC | CASSPAGTGSLEQYF
TRBJ2-1 | TRBV3-1/TRBV3-2 | TRBD2 | 15 | - | TGTGCCAGCAGCCCGGGACTAGCCCTCCGGGTAGAGCAGTTCTTC | CASSPGLALRVEQFF
TRBJ1-2 | TRBV13 | - | 15 | - | TGTGCCAGCAGCCTAGCAATGCAGGGATCATATGGCTACACCTTC | CASSLAMQGSYGYTF
TRBJ1-5 | TRBV15 | - | 16 | - | TGTGCCACCAGCAGAGACAGAAGTCGAAGCAATCAGCCCCAGCATTTT | CATSRDRSRSNQPQHF
TRBJ2-5 | TRBV28 | TRBD2 | 18 | - | TGTGCCAGCAGTGGATTCGGACTAGCGGGGGGCCCGGGGGAGACCCAGTACTTC | CASSGFGLAGGPGETQYF
TRBJ2-1 | TRBV2 | TRBD2 | 17 | - | TGTGCCAGCAGTGAAGAGTCCGGGACTAGCTCCTACAATGAGCAGTTCTTC | CASSEESGTSSYNEQFF
TRBJ2-2 | TRBV6-6 | TRBD2 | 13 | - | TGTGCCAGCACGTTTGGGGGGGTCGGGGAGCTGTTTTTT | CASTFGGVGELFF
TRBJ1-5 | TRBV28 | - | 13 | - | TGTGCCAGCAGGGAAGGACAGAATCAGCCCCAGCATTTT | CASREGQNQPQHF
TRBJ2-7 | TRBV4-2 | - | 15 | - | TGTGCCAGCAGCCAAGATAGGTGGCTAGACTACGAGCAGTACTTC | CASSQDRWLDYEQYF
TRBJ2-7 | TRBV19 | - | 13 | - | TGTGCCAGTAGTAGGACGGACAGCTACGAGCAGTACTTC | CASSRTDSYEQYF
TRBJ2-7 | TRBV4-1 | TRBD2 | 17 | once | TGCGCCAGCAGCCAAGATCTCTCGACTAGCGGGGGCTACGAGCAGTACTTC | CASSQDLSTSGGYEQYF
TRBJ2-1 | TRBV11-2 | TRBD2 | 15 | - | TGTGCCAGCAGCTCCCATAGCGGGGGTCTTAATGAGCAGTTCTTC | CASSSHSGGLNEQFF
TRBJ2-7 | TRBV2 | - | 11 | - | TGTGCCAGCAGTGCGGACACGGAGCAGTACTTC | CASSADTEQYF
TRBJ2-5 | TRBV3-1/TRBV3-2 | - | 14 | - | TGTGCCAGCAGCCAAACAGGTGCGAGGGAGACCCAGTACTTC | CASSQTGARETQYF
TRBJ2-1 | TRBV7-2 | - | 14 | - | TGTGCCAGCAGCTTAGCGGTCGGGGGGCGCGGCAACATCTTC | CASSLAVGGRGNIF
TRBJ1-1 | TRBV5-1 | - | 15 | - | TGCGCCAGCAGCTTGGTGTACAGGGCGAGGGCCGAAGCTTTCTTT | CASSLVYRARAEAFF
TRBJ2-3 | TRBV5-1 | - | 14 | - | TGCGCCAGCAGCTTGGAGGAGTCCGCAGATACGCAGTATTTT | CASSLEESADTQYF
TRBJ1-2 | TRBV3-1/TRBV3-2 | - | 17 | - | TGTGCCAGCAGCCACGCACAGTCACAGGCCAATAACTATGGCTACACCTTC | CASSHAQSQANNYGYTF
TRBJ1-6 | TRBV6-1 | - | 15 | - | TGTGCCAGCAGTGAATGGAGTCTCTATAATTCACCCCTCCACTTT | CASSEWSLYNSPLHF
TRBJ1-1 | TRBV7-9 | TRBD1 | 18 | - | TGTGCCAGCAGCTTAGGGGACAGGGGAAAGTACATGAACACTGAAGCTTTCTTT | CASSLGDRGKYMNTEAFF
TRBJ2-3 | TRBV6-5 | - | 13 | - | TGTGCCAGCAGTTCTATAGTGTCGGATACGCAGTATTTT | CASSSIVSDTQYF
TRBJ1-5 | TRBV19 | - | 17 | - | TGTGCCAGTAGTATCGGCACAGCCTCTTATAGCAATCAGCCCCAGCATTTT | CASSIGTASYSNQPQHF
TRBJ1-1 | TRBV30 | - | 15 | few | TGTGCCTGGATACCTCTTGGGACTATGAACACTGAAGCTTTCTTT | CAWIPLGTMNTEAFF
TRBJ2-2 | TRBV7-2 | TRBD1 | 15 | - | TGTGCCAGCAGCTTAAAGACAGGGGGTACCGGGGAGCTGTTTTTT | CASSLKTGGTGELFF
TRBJ2-2 | TRBV14 | - | 14 | - | TGTGCCAGCAGCCAAGCCGTGAACACCGGGGAGCTGTTTTTT | CASSQAVNTGELFF
TRBJ2-3 | TRBV3-1/TRBV3-2 | TRBD1 | 15 | - | TGTGCCAGCAGCGGCCAGGGGGCAAGCACAGATACGCAGTATTTT | CASSGQGASTDTQYF
TRBJ1-6 | TRBV10-3 | - | 14 | - | TGTGCCATCAGTGAGGCCAGGGGTAATTCACCCCTCCACTTT | CAISEARGNSPLHF
TRBJ1-5 | TRBV4-1 | - | 16 | - | TGCGCCAGCAGCCAAGTCGGGGGAGTTAGCAATCAGCCCCAGCATTTT | CASSQVGGVSNQPQHF
TRBJ1-1 | TRBV10-3 | - | 14 | - | TGTGCCATCAGTAAAACAGGGAAGAACACTGAAGCTTTCTTT | CAISKTGKNTEAFF
TRBJ1-5 | TRBV7-8 | TRBD1 | 18 | - | TGTGCCAGCAGCTTGGATAAACAGGGGGCGCGAATCCGTGGGCCCCAGCATTTT | CASSLDKQGARIRGPQHF
TRBJ2-5 | TRBV7-6 | TRBD2 | 15 | - | TGTGCCAGCAGCCAAGACGGGGGGGCTAGAGAGACCCAGTACTTC | CASSQDGGARETQYF